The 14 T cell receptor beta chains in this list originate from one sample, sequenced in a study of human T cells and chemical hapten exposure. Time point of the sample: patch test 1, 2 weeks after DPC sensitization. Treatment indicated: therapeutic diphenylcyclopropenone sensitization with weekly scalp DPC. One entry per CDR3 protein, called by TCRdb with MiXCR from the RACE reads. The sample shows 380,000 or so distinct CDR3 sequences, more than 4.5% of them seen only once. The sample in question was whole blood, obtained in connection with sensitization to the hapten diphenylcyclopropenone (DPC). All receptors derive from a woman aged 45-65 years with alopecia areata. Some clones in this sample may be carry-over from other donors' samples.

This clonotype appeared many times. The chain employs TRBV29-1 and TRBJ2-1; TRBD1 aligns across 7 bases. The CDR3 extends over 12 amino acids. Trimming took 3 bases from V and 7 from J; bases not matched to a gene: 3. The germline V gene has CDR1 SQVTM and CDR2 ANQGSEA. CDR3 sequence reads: CSVETGPNEQFF. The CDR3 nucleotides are TGCAGCGTTGAGACAGGGCCGAATGAGCAGTTCTTC.

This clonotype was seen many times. The CDR3 bases are TGTGCCAGCAGCGAATGGACTAGCGGGGGGTATGAGCAGTTCTTC. As protein: CASSEWTSGGYEQFF. V is TRBV9 and J is TRBJ2-1; TRBD2 aligns across 14 bases. The CDR3 has 15 amino acids. V trimming: 3 bases; J trimming: 8 bases; junction bases outside the gene matches: 4. Germline-derived CDR1 and CDR2 are SGDLS and YYNGEE.

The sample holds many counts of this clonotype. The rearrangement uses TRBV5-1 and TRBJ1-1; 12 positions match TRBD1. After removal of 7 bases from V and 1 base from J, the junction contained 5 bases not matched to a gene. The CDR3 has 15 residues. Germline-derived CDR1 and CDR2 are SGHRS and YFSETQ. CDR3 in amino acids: CASGTGGAANTEAFF. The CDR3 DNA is TGCGCCAGCGGGACAGGGGGCGCGGCGAACACTGAAGCTTTCTTT.

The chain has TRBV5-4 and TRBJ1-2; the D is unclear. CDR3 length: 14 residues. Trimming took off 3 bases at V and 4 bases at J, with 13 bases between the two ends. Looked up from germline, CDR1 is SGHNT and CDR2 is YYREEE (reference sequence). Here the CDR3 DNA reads TGTGCCAGCAGCTCCCGGGAAGGAGGCTATGGCTACACCTTC. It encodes CASSSREGGYGYTF.

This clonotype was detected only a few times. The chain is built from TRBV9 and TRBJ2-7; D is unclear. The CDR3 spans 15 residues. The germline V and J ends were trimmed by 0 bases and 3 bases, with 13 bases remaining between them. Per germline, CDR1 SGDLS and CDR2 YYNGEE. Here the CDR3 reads CASSVATDGDYEQYF. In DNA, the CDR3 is TGTGCCAGCAGCGTAGCCACGGACGGAGACTACGAGCAGTACTTC.

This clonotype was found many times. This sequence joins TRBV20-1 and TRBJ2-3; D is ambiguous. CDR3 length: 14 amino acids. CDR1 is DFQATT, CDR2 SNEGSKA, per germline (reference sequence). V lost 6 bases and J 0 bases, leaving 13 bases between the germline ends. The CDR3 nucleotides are TGCAGTGCCTTGGGCCAAGCTAGCACAGATACGCAGTATTTT. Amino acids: CSALGQASTDTQYF.

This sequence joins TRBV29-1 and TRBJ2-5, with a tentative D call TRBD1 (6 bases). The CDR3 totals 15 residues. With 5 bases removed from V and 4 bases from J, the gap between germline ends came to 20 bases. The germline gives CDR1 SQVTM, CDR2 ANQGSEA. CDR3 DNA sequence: TGCAGCGTTTTGGGGGCCGCACCCCTTAGAGAGACCCAGTACTTC. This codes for CSVLGAAPLRETQYF. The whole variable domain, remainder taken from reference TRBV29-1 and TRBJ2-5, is SAVISQKPSRDICQRGTSLTIQCQVDSQVTMMFWYRQQPGQSLTLIATANQGSEATYESGFVIDKFPISRPNLTFSTLTVSNMSPEDSSIYLCSVLGAAPLRETQYFGPGTRLLVL.

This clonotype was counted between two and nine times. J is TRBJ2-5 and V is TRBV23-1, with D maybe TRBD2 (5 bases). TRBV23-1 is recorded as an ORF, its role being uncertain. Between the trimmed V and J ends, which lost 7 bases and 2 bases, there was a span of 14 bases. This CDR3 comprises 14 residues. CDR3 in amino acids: CASTHGRGQETQYF. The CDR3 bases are TGCGCCAGCACCCACGGAAGAGGGCAAGAGACCCAGTACTTC.

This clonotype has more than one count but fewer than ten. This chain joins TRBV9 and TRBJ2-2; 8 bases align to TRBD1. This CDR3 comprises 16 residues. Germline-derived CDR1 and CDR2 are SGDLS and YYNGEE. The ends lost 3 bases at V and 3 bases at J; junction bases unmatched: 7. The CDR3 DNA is TGTGCCAGCAGCGGAATCGGACAGGGCGACACCGGGGAGCTGTTTTTT. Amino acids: CASSGIGQGDTGELFF. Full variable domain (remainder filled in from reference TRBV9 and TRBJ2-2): DSGVTQTPKHLITATGQRVTLRCSPRSGDLSVYWYQQSLDQGLQFLIQYYNGEERAKGNILERFSAQQFPDLHSELNLSSLELGDSALYFCASSGIGQGDTGELFFGEGSRLTVL.

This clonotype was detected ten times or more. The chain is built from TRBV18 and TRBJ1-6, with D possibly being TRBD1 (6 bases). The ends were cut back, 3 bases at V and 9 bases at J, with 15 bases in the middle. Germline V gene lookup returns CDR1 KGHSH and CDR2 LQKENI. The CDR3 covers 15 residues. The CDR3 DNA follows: TGTGCCAGCTCACCGACACAGGGAAAGTCTTCACCCCTCCACTTT. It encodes CASSPTQGKSSPLHF.

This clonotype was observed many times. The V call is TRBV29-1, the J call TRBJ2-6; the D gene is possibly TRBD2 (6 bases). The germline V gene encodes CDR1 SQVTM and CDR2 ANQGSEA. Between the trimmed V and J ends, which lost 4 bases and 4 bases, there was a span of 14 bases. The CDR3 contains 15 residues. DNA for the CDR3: TGCAGCGTTGCATGGCGGGGTTCAGGGGCCAACGTCCTGACTTTC. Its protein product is CSVAWRGSGANVLTF.

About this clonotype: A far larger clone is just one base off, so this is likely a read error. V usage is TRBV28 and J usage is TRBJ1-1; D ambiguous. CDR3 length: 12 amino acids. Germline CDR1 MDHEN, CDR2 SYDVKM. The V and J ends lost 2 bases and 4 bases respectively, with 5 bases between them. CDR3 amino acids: CASSLAITEAFF. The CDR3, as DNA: TGTGCCAGCAGTTTAGCGATCACTGAAGCTTTCTTT. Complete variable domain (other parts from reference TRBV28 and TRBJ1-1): DVKVTQSSRYLVKRTGEKVFLECVQDMDHENMFWYRQDPGLGLRLIYFSYDVKMKEKGDIPEGYSVSREKKERFSLILESASTNQTSMYLCASSLAITEAFFGQGTRLTVV.

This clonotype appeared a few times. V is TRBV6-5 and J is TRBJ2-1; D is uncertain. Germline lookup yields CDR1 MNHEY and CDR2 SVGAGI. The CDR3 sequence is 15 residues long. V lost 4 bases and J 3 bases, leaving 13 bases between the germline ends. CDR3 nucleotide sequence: TGTGCCAGCAGTTTTCGACGCCCATTCTACAATGAGCAGTTCTTC. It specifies CASSFRRPFYNEQFF.

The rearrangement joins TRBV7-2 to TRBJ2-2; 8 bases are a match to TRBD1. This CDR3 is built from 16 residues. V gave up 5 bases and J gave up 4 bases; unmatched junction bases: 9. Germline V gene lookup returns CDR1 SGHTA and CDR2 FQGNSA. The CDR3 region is CASSPTGGTGTGELFF. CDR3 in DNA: TGTGCCAGCAGCCCCACAGGGGGGACGGGCACCGGGGAGCTGTTTTTT.